This T cell receptor (beta chain) was retrieved from a study of Graves' ophthalmopathy and Graves' hyperthyroidism. The CDR3 has 15 residues. CDR1 and CDR2 (germline): SEHNR, FQNEAQ (reference sequence). J was trimmed by 6 bases and V by 6 bases; bases with no gene match: 6. Each donor who had ophthalmopathy showed moderate-to-severe activity, a CAS of ≥3, a NOSPECS of ≥4, and a duration under 3 months. Clinical symptoms, serum thyroxine, TRAb, thyroid ultrasound and orbital computed tomography were relied on for diagnosis. PBMCs were density-gradient isolated from around 10 ml fresh blood. As the template, RNA transcripts were used to amplify TCR beta CDR3 regions. Second-round multiplex PCR came after first-round RT-PCR with HTBI primers. From the multiplex PCR reads, TCRdb called clonotypes with MiXCR, one entry per CDR3 protein. The sample gives approximately 700,000 distinct CDR3 sequences, about two fifths of which show up once; over 2.5% is in the top ten.

Material: peripheral blood. The TCR comes from an adult man with Graves' ophthalmopathy. V is TRBV7-9 and J is TRBJ2-2; 11 positions match TRBD1. For the CDR3, the DNA is TGTGCCAGCAGTCGGTGGGGACAGGGGGCCGGGGAGCTGTTTTTT. This sequence encodes CASSRWGQGAGELFF.